These 11 T cell receptor beta chains were sequenced from one sample in a study of Graves' ophthalmopathy and Graves' hyperthyroidism. Amplification targeted the TCR beta CDR3 regions, with RNA transcripts as the source material. First-round RT-PCR employed HTBI primers, with a second-round multiplex PCR after it. TCRdb independently ran MiXCR on the multiplex PCR reads; one entry per CDR3 protein. The sample yields approximately 460,000 distinct CDR3 sequences, about 15% seen once. The sample was blood. The receptors were sampled from a woman aged 25-40 years with Graves' ophthalmopathy.

This clonotype was observed at least ten times. The chain is built from TRBV2 and TRBJ1-1; 9 bases map to TRBD1. Germline trimming cut 9 bases from V and 4 bases from J; bases unmatched to any gene: 6. The CDR3 has 13 amino acids. Germline CDR1 reads SNHLY; CDR2 reads FYNNEI. The CDR3 DNA is TGTGCCAGTTACAGGGGGCTTGGCACTGAAGCTTTCTTT. It encodes CASYRGLGTEAFF.

This chain joins TRBV27 and TRBJ2-7; no clear D. Trimming removed 5 bases at V and 2 bases at J, with 13 bases between. This CDR3 region has 14 residues. Germline CDR1 is MNHEY and CDR2 is SMNVEV (reference sequence). CDR3 sequence: CASSPTPLPYEQYF. In DNA form, the CDR3 reads TGTGCCAGCAGTCCCACACCTCTCCCCTACGAGCAGTACTTC.

This clonotype was counted ten times or more. The chain recombines TRBV6-2 or TRBV6-3 with TRBJ1-1, with 9 positions matching TRBD1. The CDR3 length is 18 residues. V gave up 6 bases and J gave up 1 base; unmatched junction bases: 15. CDR1 MNHEY and CDR2 SVGEGT come from the germline V gene. CDR3 bases: TGTGCCAGCAGGCCCCCGGGACAGGGAAGGGAGAAGAACACTGAAGCTTTCTTT. This encodes CASRPPGQGREKNTEAFF.

This clonotype was seen a few times. The gene calls are TRBV5-1 and TRBJ2-5; D is ambiguous. This CDR3 comprises 15 residues. Germline V CDR1 and CDR2: SGHRS, YFSETQ. Trimming left V 1 base short and J 3 bases short, with 13 bases between. The DNA for the CDR3 is TGCGCCAGCAGCTTGACCTCCGGCCCCGAAGAGACCCAGTACTTC. Its protein is CASSLTSGPEETQYF.

Comment on this clonotype: This sequence may be a read error, since a much larger clone differs from it by one base. This CDR3 reads CATSGEGVSQHF. The CDR3 DNA is TGTGCCACCAGCGGAGAAGGGGTTTCCCAGCATTTT. This chain connects TRBV19 to TRBJ1-5; D might be TRBD1 (5 bases). There are 12 residues in the CDR3. V gave up 10 bases and J gave up 11 bases, with 18 bases separating them. Germline V CDR1 and CDR2: LNHDA, SQIVND (reference sequence).

Only a few counts were recorded for this clonotype. The V and J genes are TRBV5-6 and TRBJ1-1; a weak D match, TRBD1 (6 bases). Germline CDR1 and CDR2: SGHDT and YYEEEE. This CDR3 comprises 14 residues. Trimming removed 6 bases from V and 1 base from J, with 13 bases in between. The chain's CDR3 is CASIRQAGNTEAFF. The CDR3 DNA follows: TGTGCCAGCATCCGACAGGCGGGGAACACTGAAGCTTTCTTT.

This clonotype was detected many times. The chain uses TRBV11-2 and TRBJ2-5; 9 bases fit TRBD1. V lost 5 bases, J lost 2 bases, and 6 bases stayed unmatched. The germline V gene has CDR1 SGHAT and CDR2 FQNNGV. The CDR3 runs to 15 residues. Here the CDR3 DNA reads TGTGCCAGCAGCGACGGGGACAGGGCACAAGAGACCCAGTACTTC. Encoded protein: CASSDGDRAQETQYF.

This clonotype was detected ten times or more. The chain carries TRBV6-2 or TRBV6-3 and TRBJ2-6; 8 positions agree with TRBD1. This CDR3 region has 16 residues. Germline V lookup: CDR1 MNHEY, CDR2 SVGEGT. The ends lost 6 bases at V and 0 bases at J; junction bases unmatched: 4. CDR3: CASRGQGPSGANVLTF. The CDR3 nucleotides are TGTGCCAGCAGAGGACAGGGACCCTCTGGGGCCAACGTCCTGACTTTC.

This clonotype was recorded many times. The genes are TRBV28 and TRBJ1-6; D not resolved. CDR1 is MDHEN and CDR2 is SYDVKM in the germline V gene. V was cut by 8 bases and J by 0 bases, with 8 bases left in between. The CDR3 loop spans 14 amino acids. CDR3 protein: CASQSYSYNSPLHF. The CDR3 nucleotides read TGTGCCAGCCAAAGCTACTCCTATAATTCACCCCTCCACTTT.

This clonotype was observed at least ten times. This sequence joins TRBV28 and TRBJ2-7; TRBD1 agrees at 7 bases. Unmatched junction bases numbered 8, after V lost 4 bases and J lost 2 bases. CDR1 and CDR2 (germline): MDHEN, SYDVKM. CDR3 length equals 15 residues. The DNA of the CDR3 is TGTGCCAGCAGTTCCCAGACAGGGAGTCCCTACGAGCAGTACTTC. It encodes CASSSQTGSPYEQYF.

This clonotype was recorded many times. This chain connects TRBV28 to TRBJ1-1; D not resolved. This CDR3 spans 15 amino acids. Germline-derived CDR1 and CDR2 are MDHEN and SYDVKM. V was pared by 3 bases and J by 1 base, with 12 bases between. The CDR3 here is CASSLGRMGNTEAFF. The CDR3 nucleotides are TGTGCCAGCAGTTTGGGAAGGATGGGGAACACTGAAGCTTTCTTT.